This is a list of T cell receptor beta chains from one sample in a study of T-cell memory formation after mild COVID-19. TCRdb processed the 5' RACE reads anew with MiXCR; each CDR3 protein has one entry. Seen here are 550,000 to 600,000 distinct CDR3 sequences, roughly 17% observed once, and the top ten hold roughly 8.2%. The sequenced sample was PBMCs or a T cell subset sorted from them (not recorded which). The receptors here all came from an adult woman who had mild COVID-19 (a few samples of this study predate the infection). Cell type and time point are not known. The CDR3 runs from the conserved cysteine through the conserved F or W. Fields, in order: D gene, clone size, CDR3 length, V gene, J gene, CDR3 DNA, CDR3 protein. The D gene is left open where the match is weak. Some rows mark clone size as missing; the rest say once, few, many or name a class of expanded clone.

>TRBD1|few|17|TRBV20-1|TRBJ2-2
TGCAGTGCCCACGCCGCCGACAGGGCCTCGAACACCGGGGAGCTGTTTTTT
CSAHAADRASNTGELFF
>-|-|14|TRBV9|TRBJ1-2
TGTGCCAGCAGCGCTCCCGGGACGCCCAATGGCTACACCTTC
CASSAPGTPNGYTF
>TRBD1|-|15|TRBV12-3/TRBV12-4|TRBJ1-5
TGTGCCAGCAGTGCCCGGACAGGGGGGAATCAGCCCCAGCATTTT
CASSARTGGNQPQHF
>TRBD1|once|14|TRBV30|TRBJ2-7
TGTGCCGCGCGGACAGGGGCAGTCTCCTACGAGCAGTACTTC
CAARTGAVSYEQYF
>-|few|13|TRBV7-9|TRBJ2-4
TGTGCCAGCAGCTTGGCGCCCTCAGACATTCAGTACTTC
CASSLAPSDIQYF
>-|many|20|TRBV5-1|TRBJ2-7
TGCGCCAGCAGTCACCGCCCGCCTGGGGGTGATACGGGGCTTACCTACGAGCAGTACTTC
CASSHRPPGGDTGLTYEQYF
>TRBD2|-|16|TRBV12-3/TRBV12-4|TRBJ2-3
TGTGCCAGCAGTTTAATCGCGGGAGGGCTAACAGATACGCAGTATTTT
CASSLIAGGLTDTQYF
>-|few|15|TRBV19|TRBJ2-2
TGTGCCAGTAGTATGGGGGTCCGCGTCGAAGGGGAGCTGTTTTTT
CASSMGVRVEGELFF
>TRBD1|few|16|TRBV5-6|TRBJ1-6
TGTGCCAGCAGCTCACCGGGACAGTCGTATAATTCACCCCTCCACTTT
CASSSPGQSYNSPLHF
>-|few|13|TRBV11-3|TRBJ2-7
TGTGCCAGCAGCTTTAGGGACCAGTACGAGCAGTACTTC
CASSFRDQYEQYF
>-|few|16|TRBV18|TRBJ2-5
TGTGCCAGCTCACCACTGCCCGACAGTGCCGGGGAGACCCAGTACTTC
CASSPLPDSAGETQYF
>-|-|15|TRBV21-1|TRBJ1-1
TGTGCCAGCAGCACCATACAGGGGATGAACACTGAAGCTTTCTTT
CASSTIQGMNTEAFF
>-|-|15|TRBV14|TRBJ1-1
TGTGCCAGCAGCCAAGCCGGGCGGCCGAACACTGAAGCTTTCTTT
CASSQAGRPNTEAFF
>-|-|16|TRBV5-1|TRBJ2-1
TGCGCCAGCAGCTACACGGGACACGGGGAAAACAATGAGCAGTTCTTC
CASSYTGHGENNEQFF
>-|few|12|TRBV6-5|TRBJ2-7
TGTGCCGGATGGGCGGGGGCGGGGGAGCAGTACTTC
CAGWAGAGEQYF
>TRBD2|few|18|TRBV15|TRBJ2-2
TGTGCCACCAGCAGATTTCCGGGACTAGCGGGAGGTCCCGGGGAGCTGTTTTTT
CATSRFPGLAGGPGELFF
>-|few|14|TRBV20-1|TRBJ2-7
TGCAGTGCCCAGCGTGACTACTCCTCCTACGAGCAGTACTTC
CSAQRDYSSYEQYF
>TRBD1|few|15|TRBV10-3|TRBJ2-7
TGTGCCATCAGTGAGTCGGGGGGACAGGCCTACGAGCAGTACTTC
CAISESGGQAYEQYF
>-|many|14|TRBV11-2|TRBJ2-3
TGTGCCAGCAGGAACGAAGGGCTCACAGATACGCAGTATTTT
CASRNEGLTDTQYF
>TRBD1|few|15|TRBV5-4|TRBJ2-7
TGTGCCAGCAGCTCAGGACAGGGAGCGGACTACGAGCAGTACTTC
CASSSGQGADYEQYF
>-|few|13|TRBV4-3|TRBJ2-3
TGCGCCAGCAGCCGGGAACTCACAGATACGCAGTATTTT
CASSRELTDTQYF